The source of this TCR beta chain is a study of blood T cell repertoires in COVID-19 (TCRdb year 2020). The study in broad terms: Samples covering the acute and convalescent phases of COVID-19 were provided by collaborators in the United States, Italy and Spain. The samples were drawn from two sources: the first 160 participants of the ongoing ImmuneRACE study, and 1,254 subjects contributed by 6 global collaborators. Where available, HLA class I and class II types were taken from metadata supplied by the sample provider and were not determined by assay-based typing. The dataset comprised deeply sampled blood TCRbeta repertoires from subjects exposed to, actively infected with, or recovered from COVID-19. Sample metadata almost always included a de-identified subject ID, COVID-19 status, age in years and sex. The repertoires were released in a freely available public database intended as a resource for research on the immune response to SARS-CoV-2. The prospective study material was composed of cDNA or gDNA derived from T cells, B-cell-depleted T cells, or PBMCs.

Turning to this clone: This receptor's antigen is unknown. Nothing much larger sits one base from this clone, and base qualities are not available.

In the prospective study, participants were roughly 18 to 89 years old, resided in 24 geographic areas of the United States, and were enrolled through a virtual design. In the prospective study, cohorts were assigned on the basis of participant-reported clinical history obtained from a screening survey and a study questionnaire. A participant counted as exposed if, within 2 weeks of entering the study, that participant had been in contact with someone who had a PCR-confirmed or clinician-diagnosed COVID-19 case. Each participant in the prospective study had whole blood, serum and a nasopharyngeal or oropharyngeal swab collected by mobile phlebotomists. Over an approximately two-month period, participants in the prospective study had the option of providing additional blood draws and questionnaires. Blood samples from the prospective study were shipped frozen or at room temperature prior to DNA extraction.

V lost 6 bases and J lost 7 bases; the stretch between them is 9 bases long. The CDR3 measures 11 amino acids from cysteine to phenylalanine. The sequence is cut down to CDR3 DNA, 33 bases in frame from base 1. CDR1 and CDR2, per the germline V gene, are MDHEN and SYDVKM. TCRbeta CDR3 regions were amplified from genomic DNA using the immunoSEQ Assay, a bias-controlled multiplex PCR. On the study's bioinformatics: The number of nucleated cells in each sample was estimated by amplification of reference gene primers within the assay. To quantify the absolute abundance of each unique TCRbeta CDR3 rearrangement, sequence reads were collapsed and filtered. For each sample, productive Simpson clonality was calculated as the square root of Simpson's diversity index across productive rearrangements. TCRdb obtained this table from immuneACCESS and retained in-frame rearrangements with V and J assigned. These tables miss some clones; where compared with another copy, unresolved V genes account for less than half of the shortfall, and the remainder is unexplained. From that table come the V and J calls and clone size; the DNA was used to work out D and trimming. For this sample the table gives 350,000 to 450,000 clones, of which approximately 90% were detected only once. The leading ten clones occupy 1.2% to 1.5% of the sample.

Study-wide findings and limitations: How much clinical and demographic metadata was included differed by source and by participant, and the metadata was provided uncurated.

The chain couples TRBV28 to TRBJ1-1; no D gene is confidently identified. Material: PBMCs or T cells enriched from blood (not recorded which). The origin of this receptor is a young woman who had been exposed to COVID-19. The DNA sequence is as follows: TGTGCCAGCAGCGGACTTATTGAAGCTTTCTTT. Translated, it reads CASSGLIEAFF.